The present entry profiles one TCR beta chain with its context. What it recognizes is unknown. The data stem from a study of T-cell memory formation after mild COVID-19. Whole-study context: Among the donors, TCR clusters were largely specific to each donor. Study observations and caveats: CD4+ contracting clones were mainly CM and EM; CD8+ ones, EMRA. Later expanders leaned toward CD4+, whereas clones contracting from day 15 to 85 were balanced CD4/CD8.

From the 5' RACE reads, TCRdb called clonotypes with MiXCR, one entry per CDR3 protein. Seen here are more than 250,000 distinct CDR3 sequences, about 17% observed once, and the top ten hold roughly 22%. V was clipped by 4 bases and J by 3 bases; unmatched bases: 7. The CDR3 loop spans 14 amino acids. Germline V gives CDR1 SQVTM, CDR2 ANQGSEA. The TCR comes from a young man who had mild COVID-19 (a few samples of this study predate the infection). Cell type and time point are not known. This chain links TRBV29-1 with TRBJ2-3; 7 bases are shared with TRBD1. Sequencing was done on a sample of PBMCs or a T cell subset sorted from them (not recorded which). Here the CDR3 reads CSVARQGGTDTQYF. CDR3 DNA sequence: TGCAGCGTTGCAAGACAGGGTGGAACAGATACGCAGTATTTT.